This T cell receptor (beta chain) came from a study of CD8 T cells in ankylosing spondylitis. This clonotype was detected many times. The V end was cut by 3 bases, the J end by 5 bases, with 11 bases between. Germline V lookup: CDR1 DFQATT, CDR2 SNEGSKA (reference sequence). CDR3 size: 13 residues. The authors made TCR beta libraries by quantitative 5'-RACE with molecular barcodes. TCRdb used MiXCR to reprocess the 5' RACE reads, holding one entry per CDR3 protein. The sample has around 18,000 distinct CDR3 sequences, roughly 8.2% seen once. Sequenced sample: blood. The V and J genes are TRBV20-1 and TRBJ1-5; D is unresolved. This clonotype originated in a male donor with ankylosing spondylitis or in good health (not recorded which). CDR3 residues: CSARAQKDQPQHF. CDR3 nucleotides: TGCAGTGCTAGGGCACAGAAAGATCAGCCCCAGCATTTT.